This T cell receptor (beta chain) was obtained from a study of blood T cell repertoires in COVID-19 (dated by TCRdb to the early 2020s). About the full investigation: Collaborator samples came from the United States, Italy and Spain and covered acute and convalescent phases of COVID-19. The prospective study material was composed of cDNA or gDNA derived from T cells, B-cell-depleted T cells, or PBMCs. Deeply sampled blood TCRbeta repertoires from subjects exposed to, actively infected with, or recovered from COVID-19 were included in the dataset. A freely available public database, intended as a resource for researchers studying the immune response to SARS-CoV-2, is where the repertoires were released. Samples came from the ongoing ImmuneRACE study (first 160 participants) plus 1,254 subjects from 6 global collaborators. A de-identified subject ID, COVID-19 status, age in years and sex were almost always included in the sample metadata. Where available, HLA class I and class II types were taken from metadata supplied by the sample provider and were not determined by assay-based typing. General conclusions and limits of the study: The quantity of clinical and demographic metadata differed by source and by participant and was supplied without curation.

As for this clone: Its antigen remains unidentified. The record has no base qualities; no much larger clone is one base away.

Reading the germline V gene gives CDR1 SGHNT and CDR2 YENEEA. The CDR3 spans 16 residues, from the cysteine through the phenylalanine. The read is trimmed to its CDR3 DNA, 48 bases read in frame from base 1. V is trimmed back by 2 bases and J by 6 bases, and the junction contains 6 bases that no gene match accounts for. Another Seattle source contributed samples from volunteer blood donors who had recovered from COVID-19. The collaborating institutions used their own protocols to collect whole blood in K2EDTA tubes. For TCRbeta analysis, collaborator samples were shipped as frozen whole blood, as isolated PBMCs, or as DNA extracted from either sample type. TCRbeta CDR3 regions were amplified from genomic DNA by means of the immunoSEQ Assay, a bias-controlled multiplex PCR. On the authors' methods: Nucleated cell counts per sample were estimated from amplification of reference gene primers within the assay. To quantify the absolute abundance of each unique TCRbeta CDR3 rearrangement, sequence reads were collapsed and filtered. For each sample, productive Simpson clonality was calculated as the square root of Simpson's diversity index across productive rearrangements. This is the immuneACCESS table as TCRdb keeps it, with only in-frame sequences that have V and J called. A part of the clones is gone; compared with another copy, unresolved V genes explain less than half, and the rest is unexplained. V, J and clone size were drawn from that table, and D and trimming were deduced from the DNA. This sample is represented by approximately 220,000 clones; about 80% of them were singletons. Clones ranked in the top ten supply approximately 2.9% of the sample.

This receptor was obtained from a woman in her thirties who had recovered from COVID-19. The V and J genes are TRBV11-3 and TRBJ2-1, with 11 bases aligning to TRBD2. Sequencing input: peripheral blood. In nucleotides, the sequence is TGTGCCAGCAGCTTACTAGCGGGAGGTCGGGGCAATGAGCAGTTCTTC. It codes for CASSLLAGGRGNEQFF.